The 25 T cell receptor beta chains below all came from one sample that was sequenced in a study of blood T cell repertoires in COVID-19. The data were produced by immunoSEQ multiplex PCR, yet TCRdb's version contains in-frame clones alone and is incomplete. The sample yields about 160,000 clones, around 85% seen once. Sequenced sample: peripheral blood. These receptors all stem from a man aged 55-75 years with active or convalescent COVID-19.

This chain links TRBV9 with TRBJ2-1, with D possibly TRBD2 on 5 matching bases. V shed 4 bases and J shed 0 bases, with 8 bases lying between them. The germline V gene has CDR1 SGDLS and CDR2 YYNGEE. The CDR3 sequence is 14 residues long. The CDR3 DNA is TGTGCCAGCAGCCCCGAGGGCTCCTACAATGAGCAGTTCTTC. Encoded protein: CASSPEGSYNEQFF. The whole variable domain, remainder taken from reference TRBV9 and TRBJ2-1, is DSGVTQTPKHLITATGQRVTLRCSPRSGDLSVYWYQQSLDQGLQFLIQYYNGEERAKGNILERFSAQQFPDLHSELNLSSLELGDSALYFCASSPEGSYNEQFFGPGTRLTVL.

CDR3 nucleotide sequence: TGCGCCAGCAGCTTGGGCTCGACAGGGACCACTGAAGCTTTCTTT. Translated, it gives CASSLGSTGTTEAFF. This rearrangement joins TRBV5-1 to TRBJ1-1; 7 bases fit TRBD1. The CDR3 sequence is 15 residues long. J was trimmed by 4 bases and V by 0 bases; bases with no gene match: 6. The V gene's germline CDR1 is SGHRS and CDR2 YFSETQ.

The chain uses TRBV28 and TRBJ1-2, with 9 bases fitting TRBD1. With V trimmed by 5 bases and J by 4 bases, 8 bases remained unmatched. CDR1 and CDR2 (germline): MDHEN, SYDVKM. This CDR3 region has 15 residues. The CDR3 spells CASSKNRGRGYGYTF. CDR3 in DNA: TGTGCCAGCAGTAAAAACAGGGGGCGAGGCTATGGCTACACCTTC.

The V call is TRBV27, the J call TRBJ1-1; TRBD1 matches 10 bases. With V trimmed by 6 bases and J by 2 bases, 6 bases remained unmatched. In germline, CDR1 is MNHEY, CDR2 SMNVEV (reference sequence). The CDR3 spans 15 residues. CDR3 DNA sequence: TGTGCCAGCAGCAGGAAGACAGGGGGCAACACTGAAGCTTTCTTT. Residues: CASSRKTGGNTEAFF.

The chain is built from TRBV5-6 and TRBJ1-2; TRBD1 matches 7 bases. The CDR3 extends over 14 amino acids. J was trimmed by 3 bases and V by 1 base; bases with no gene match: 3. Germline lookup yields CDR1 SGHDT and CDR2 YYEEEE. CDR3 amino acids: CASSLRGLDYGYTF. CDR3 DNA sequence: TGTGCCAGCAGCTTGAGGGGGCTCGACTATGGCTACACCTTC.

V gene TRBV5-6 combines with J gene TRBJ2-3; D possibly corresponds to TRBD1 (5 bases). The CDR3 runs 13 residues. Trimming pared 3 bases from V and 6 bases from J, leaving 11 bases between. CDR1 is SGHDT and CDR2 is YYEEEE in the germline V gene. The CDR3 DNA reads TGTGCCAGCAGCTCGTGGGGCAGCGATACGCAGTATTTT. It is translated as CASSSWGSDTQYF.

This clone has only a few counts. The chain combines TRBV7-2 with TRBJ2-1, with 10 bases matching TRBD2. CDR1 is SGHTA, CDR2 FQGNSA, per germline. The CDR3 has 16 amino acids. Trimming at V came to 3 bases and at J to 3 bases, leaving 5 bases not matched to a gene. The DNA for the CDR3 is TGTGCCAGCAGCTTGACTAGCGGGTCAATCTACAATGAGCAGTTCTTC. This translates into CASSLTSGSIYNEQFF.

The rearrangement links TRBV6-1 to TRBJ2-6, with D maybe TRBD1 (5 bases). The CDR3 runs 18 residues. CDR1 is MNHNS and CDR2 is SASEGT in the germline V gene. With 0 bases removed from V and 2 bases from J, the gap between germline ends came to 14 bases. CDR3: CASSEARAGSAGANVLTF. As DNA, the CDR3 is TGTGCCAGCAGTGAAGCTAGGGCAGGGTCGGCTGGGGCCAACGTCCTGACTTTC.

V is TRBV9 and J is TRBJ1-2; D is uncertain. This CDR3 region has 13 residues. Trimming shortened V by 3 bases and J by 10 bases, and 16 bases separated the two germline ends. Germline CDR1 and CDR2: SGDLS and YYNGEE. The CDR3 coding sequence is TGTGCCAGCAGCGCCCCCCGATCGTGGGCCTACACCTTC. Amino acid sequence: CASSAPRSWAYTF.

In this sample, this clone turned up once. The chain has TRBV28 and TRBJ1-1; 9 bases line up with TRBD1. Trimming took 4 bases from V and 1 from J; bases not matched to a gene: 7. CDR1 and CDR2 from the germline V gene are MDHEN and SYDVKM. This CDR3 region has 16 residues. Written as DNA, the CDR3 is TGTGCCAGCAGTTCAACAGGGGGCGTCCCGAACACTGAAGCTTTCTTT. As protein: CASSSTGGVPNTEAFF.

The rearrangement links TRBV19 to TRBJ2-3, with 12 bases that match TRBD2. Germline CDR1 is LNHDA and CDR2 is SQIVND (reference sequence). The CDR3 has 17 residues. Trimming cost V 5 bases and J 8 bases; bases outside gene matches: 14. CDR3 coding DNA: TGTGCCAGTAGTTCAGGACTAGCGGGAATACGCCCCCCTACGCAGTATTTT. This codes for CASSSGLAGIRPPTQYF.

This clone occurred once. The chain links TRBV27 to TRBJ2-1; possible D gene TRBD2, 6 bases. The CDR3 extends over 14 amino acids. Germline CDR1 MNHEY, CDR2 SMNVEV (reference sequence). V dropped 2 bases and J dropped 10 bases, with 15 bases sitting between them. CDR3 amino acids: CASSLKGTPREQFF. The CDR3 DNA reads TGTGCCAGCAGTTTAAAGGGGACTCCGAGGGAGCAGTTCTTC.

CDR3 in DNA: TGTGCCAGCAGCCAGATCCAAGAGACCCAGTACTTC. Its protein is CASSQIQETQYF. The V gene is TRBV11-2, the J gene TRBJ2-5; D not certain. CDR3 length: 12 residues. V lost 5 bases and J 1 base, leaving 5 bases between the germline ends. Germline lookup yields CDR1 SGHAT and CDR2 FQNNGV.

The chain couples TRBV5-1 to TRBJ1-6, with TRBD1 matching over 9 bases. The ends lost 0 bases at V and 7 bases at J; junction bases unmatched: 2. The CDR3 covers 15 residues. Per germline, CDR1 SGHRS and CDR2 YFSETQ. The CDR3 sequence: CASSLAGTGNSPLHF. The CDR3 DNA follows: TGCGCCAGCAGCTTGGCCGGGACAGGGAATTCACCCCTCCACTTT.

V gene TRBV4-2 combines with J gene TRBJ1-3; 7 nucleotides align to TRBD1. V was clipped by 4 bases and J by 2 bases; unmatched bases: 8. Germline CDR1 and CDR2: LGHNA and YNFKEQ. This CDR3 has 16 amino acids. DNA for the CDR3: TGTGCCAGCAGCCCCCGGACAGGAGAGACTGGAAACACCATATATTTT. Translation gives CASSPRTGETGNTIYF.

The genes are TRBV7-6 and TRBJ1-1; 10 bases line up with TRBD1. V was pared by 5 bases and J by 5 bases, with 5 bases of the junction left unmatched. The CDR3 is 14 amino acids. Germline lookup yields CDR1 SGHVS and CDR2 FNYEAQ. CDR3 amino acids: CASSAPGQGTEAFF. The CDR3 coding sequence is TGTGCCAGCAGCGCCCCGGGACAGGGGACTGAAGCTTTCTTT.

The chain joins TRBV15 to TRBJ2-5, with D possibly being TRBD2 (6 bases). This CDR3 has 17 residues. The germline V and J ends were trimmed by 0 bases and 5 bases, with 19 bases remaining between them. Germline V gene lookup returns CDR1 LNHNV and CDR2 YYDKDF (reference sequence). This CDR3 reads CATSRDRGIRRDETQYF. CDR3 coding DNA: TGTGCCACCAGCAGAGATCGGGGGATAAGGAGGGACGAGACCCAGTACTTC.

The chain is built from TRBV5-8 and TRBJ2-1, with 16 nucleotides matching TRBD2. The germline V gene has CDR1 SGHTS and CDR2 YDEGEE. The trim removed 3 bases at V and 2 bases at J, leaving 11 bases unmatched. This CDR3 has 20 amino acids. CDR3: CASSSLTGTSGGATYNEQFF. In nucleotides, the CDR3 is TGTGCCAGCAGCTCATTAACCGGGACTAGCGGGGGGGCCACCTACAATGAGCAGTTCTTC.

The chain combines TRBV5-6 with TRBJ2-2, with D unclear. Germline CDR1 and CDR2: SGHDT and YYEEEE. Trimming cost V 0 bases and J 6 bases, with 3 bases left between them. The CDR3 length is 12 residues. The CDR3 DNA reads TGTGCCAGCAGCTTGGTAGCCGGGGAGCTGTTTTTT. This codes for CASSLVAGELFF.

This chain links TRBV10-2 with TRBJ2-7; D call uncertain. The germline V and J ends were trimmed by 3 bases and 3 bases, with 3 bases remaining between them. The CDR3 loop spans 11 amino acids. Germline-derived CDR1 and CDR2 are WSHSY and SAAADI. CDR3 amino acids: CASSDNYEQYF. The CDR3 DNA follows: TGCGCCAGCAGTGATAACTACGAGCAGTACTTC.

This chain links TRBV24-1 with TRBJ2-2; 7 bases agree with TRBD1. Germline V gives CDR1 KGHDR, CDR2 SFDVKD. V was clipped by 3 bases and J by 4 bases; unmatched bases: 4. This CDR3 is built from 15 residues. CDR3 residues: CATSDNRGSTGELFF. The DNA of the CDR3 is TGTGCCACCAGTGATAACAGGGGAAGCACCGGGGAGCTGTTTTTT.

The V gene is TRBV2, the J gene TRBJ1-1, with TRBD1 identical over 9 bases. V lost 3 bases, J lost 3 bases, and 2 bases stayed unmatched. In germline, CDR1 is SNHLY, CDR2 FYNNEI. The CDR3 is 14 amino acids. The CDR3 DNA reads TGTGCCAGCAGTGAGGGACAGGGCGACACTGAAGCTTTCTTT. It encodes CASSEGQGDTEAFF.

The rearrangement joins TRBV3-1 (or the pseudogene TRBV3-2) to TRBJ2-5; D is undetermined. Germline CDR1 is LGHDT and CDR2 is YNNKEL (reference sequence). CDR3 size: 15 residues. Trimming pared 0 bases from V and 2 bases from J, leaving 10 bases between. The CDR3: CASSQDISAQETQYF. The CDR3 bases are TGTGCCAGCAGCCAAGATATATCAGCGCAAGAGACCCAGTACTTC.

The V call is TRBV3-1 (or the pseudogene TRBV3-2), the J call TRBJ1-2; maybe TRBD1 (5 bases). This CDR3 has 17 amino acids. CDR1 is LGHDT and CDR2 is YNNKEL in the germline V gene (reference sequence). Trimming removed 1 base at V and 1 base at J, with 16 bases between. The CDR3 coding sequence is TGTGCCAGCAGCCAAGCGGCAGGGAACAGGTTTAACTATGGCTACACCTTC. Its translation is CASSQAAGNRFNYGYTF.

This clone was seen a handful of times. The chain uses TRBV5-6 and TRBJ1-1; tentative D call: TRBD1 (6 bases). This CDR3 comprises 16 residues. Trimming removed 2 bases at V and 6 bases at J, with 20 bases between. CDR1 and CDR2 from the germline V gene are SGHDT and YYEEEE. The CDR3 spells CASSFGGRTVYAEAFF. DNA of the CDR3: TGTGCCAGCAGCTTCGGTGGACGGACAGTTTACGCTGAAGCTTTCTTT.